The 22 T cell receptor beta chains listed next were all sequenced from one sample in a study of CD8 T cells in Susac syndrome (dated by TCRdb to between 2018 and 2021). Libraries were made using the immunoSEQ multiplex PCR assay. RNA was extracted with the RNeasy kit and about 0.5 to 1 ug was reverse transcribed using random hexamers. TCRdb handled the public reads itself, with Q25 trimming in fastp and clone calling in MiXCR, and kept productive beta chains. Identical CDR3 protein sequences are pooled into one entry, listed with their most common genes and DNA. This sample holds more than 150,000 distinct CDR3 sequences; nearly 97% were observed only once. The top ten hold 0.15% of the sample. The specimen sequenced was CD8+ T cells from PBMCs. Receptors originate from a human donor with multiple sclerosis.

The rearrangement links TRBV20-1 to TRBJ2-7; a possible D gene is TRBD2 (6 bases). CDR3 length: 14 residues. The germline V gene has CDR1 DFQATT and CDR2 SNEGSKA (reference sequence). V was clipped by 1 base and J by 4 bases, with 14 bases between them. In nucleotides, the CDR3 is TGCAGTGCTAGAGGAGGAGCCGGGGGATACGAGCAGTACTTC. This encodes CSARGGAGGYEQYF.

The J gene is TRBJ1-5, the V gene TRBV20-1, with unresolved D. Germline loops: CDR1 DFQATT, CDR2 SNEGSKA (reference sequence). The CDR3 has 16 residues. V shed 2 bases and J shed 2 bases, with 16 bases lying between them. The chain's CDR3 is CSARPEGIWGNQPQHF. For the CDR3, the DNA is TGCAGTGCTAGACCGGAGGGAATCTGGGGCAATCAGCCCCAGCATTTT.

This chain joins TRBV20-1 and TRBJ1-2; tentative D call: TRBD1 (5 bases). In germline, CDR1 is DFQATT, CDR2 SNEGSKA (reference sequence). Trimming removed 3 bases at V and 6 bases at J, with 17 bases between. The CDR3 consists of 14 residues. CDR3: CSASRTSGRDGYTF. In DNA, the CDR3 is TGCAGTGCTAGTCGCACGTCTGGCAGGGATGGCTACACCTTC.

The V and J genes are TRBV30 and TRBJ1-1; no firm D call. The CDR3 runs to 11 residues. V lost 4 bases and J 4 bases, leaving 7 bases between the germline ends. Germline V gene lookup returns CDR1 GTSNPN and CDR2 SVGIG (reference sequence). CDR3 bases: TGTGCCTGGATAATTCTCACTGAAGCTTTCTTT. It encodes CAWIILTEAFF.

This clonotype has just one count. The chain couples TRBV6-1 to TRBJ2-3; D remains ambiguous. Germline CDR1 MNHNS, CDR2 SASEGT. The CDR3 has 13 amino acids. Trimming cost V 2 bases and J 6 bases, with 9 bases left between them. Written as DNA, the CDR3 is TGTGCCAGCAGTGAACTGTCCCGGGATACGCAGTATTTT. It is translated as CASSELSRDTQYF.

This clonotype was seen just once. CDR3 in DNA: TGCGCCAGCAGCTTACGAGTACCTCTGGACACCGGGGAGCTGTTTTTT. Its translation: CASSLRVPLDTGELFF. The genes are TRBV5-1 and TRBJ2-2, with no clear D. V lost 2 bases and J 3 bases, leaving 14 bases between the germline ends. The germline gives CDR1 SGHRS, CDR2 YFSETQ. This CDR3 has 16 amino acids.

The V and J genes are TRBV20-1 and TRBJ2-7; possibly TRBD1 or TRBD2 for D (7 bases each). Germline V lookup: CDR1 DFQATT, CDR2 SNEGSKA (reference sequence). This CDR3 region has 15 residues. Trimming took 3 bases from V and 5 from J, leaving 20 bases between them. Written as DNA, the CDR3 is TGCAGTGCTAGCGTAAGGGTGGGAGGGGGCGACGAGCAGTACTTC. Its protein is CSASVRVGGGDEQYF.

This sequence joins TRBV27 and TRBJ2-7; TRBD1 matches at 7 bases. Losses at the gene ends were 5 bases for V and 4 bases for J; bases not matched to a gene: 14. The CDR3 runs 16 residues. CDR1 MNHEY and CDR2 SMNVEV come from the germline V gene (reference sequence). The DNA of the CDR3 is TGTGCCAGCAGTGCGTACGCAGGGACAGTCCAATACGAGCAGTACTTC. It yields the protein CASSAYAGTVQYEQYF.

This chain uses TRBV4-1 with TRBJ2-3; D is ambiguous. Per the germline V gene, CDR1 is MGHRA and CDR2 is YSYEKL. Trimming took off 1 base at V and 9 bases at J, with 14 bases between the two ends. This CDR3 region has 14 residues. In DNA, the CDR3 is TGCGCCAGCAGCCAAGCCCCTCATCGAAAGACGCAGTATTTT. Its translation: CASSQAPHRKTQYF.

The chain recombines TRBV28 with TRBJ2-7, with 12 bases fitting TRBD1. The CDR3 runs to 14 residues. Germline values: CDR1 MDHEN, CDR2 SYDVKM. V shed 7 bases, J shed 6 bases, and the junction held 7 bases outside the gene matches. The CDR3 loop reads CASTPGQGAVEQYV. The CDR3, as DNA: TGTGCCAGCACTCCGGGACAGGGGGCAGTCGAGCAGTACGTC.

The V and J genes are TRBV21-1 and TRBJ1-2; the table's TRBD1 call for D was not verified on the DNA. TRBV21-1 is a pseudogene segment. The CDR3 has 14 amino acids. The CDR3 coding sequence is TGTGCCAGCACCCTGACAGGAAAGACCTATGGCTACACCTTC. Translation gives CASTLTGKTYGYTF.

V and J are TRBV21-1 and TRBJ2-7. TRBV21-1 is a listed pseudogene. This CDR3 is built from 18 residues. The CDR3 reads CASSKGSASFGSVYEQYV. CDR3 in DNA: TGTGCCAGCAGCAAAGGCTCAGCCTCTTTCGGATCGGTCTACGAGCAGTACGTC.

CDR3 in DNA: TGTGCCAGCAGTTTTGGGGACTATGGCTACACCTTC. This encodes CASSFGDYGYTF. V is TRBV12-3 or TRBV12-4 and J is TRBJ1-2; no reliable D call. V was shortened by 3 bases and J by 3 bases, with 5 bases between the two germline ends. This CDR3 has 12 amino acids.

The chain employs TRBV20-1 and TRBJ1-6, with TRBD1 as a possible D gene (5 bases). CDR1 and CDR2 from the germline V gene are DFQATT and SNEGSKA (reference sequence). V lost 1 base and J lost 6, with 19 bases in between. CDR3 size: 17 residues. The CDR3: CSARGILGTGVNSPLHF. CDR3 bases: TGCAGTGCTAGAGGAATTCTAGGGACGGGCGTTAATTCACCCCTCCACTTT.

This clonotype was observed a single time. This rearrangement joins TRBV14 to TRBJ2-7, with D possibly being TRBD2 (6 bases). The CDR3 runs 17 residues. CDR1 is SGHDN, CDR2 FVKESK, per germline. Trimming took off 1 base at V and 5 bases at J, with 21 bases between the two ends. In DNA form, the CDR3 reads TGTGCCAGCAGCCAAGTGGGGGGAGGTGGCAGGGACGACGAGCAGTACGTC. Translation: CASSQVGGGGRDDEQYV.

This rearrangement joins TRBV29-1 to TRBJ2-2; D is uncertain. Trimming stripped 3 bases from V and 6 bases from J, with 8 bases between. Per the germline V gene, CDR1 is SQVTM and CDR2 is ANQGSEA. There are 12 residues in the CDR3. The CDR3 bases are TGCAGCGTTGAGATTAAGGCCGGGGAGCTGTTTTTT. This gives the protein CSVEIKAGELFF.

The chain combines TRBV7-9 with TRBJ2-5; a possible D gene is TRBD1 (6 bases). Looked up from germline, CDR1 is SEHNR and CDR2 is FQNEAQ (reference sequence). V lost 8 bases, J lost 3 bases, and 13 bases lay in between. CDR3 length equals 13 residues. CDR3 coding DNA: TGTGCCAGCCGAAGGCAGGGGAAAGAGACCCAGTACTTC. Protein sequence: CASRRQGKETQYF.

The J gene is TRBJ2-2, the V gene TRBV27; D is perhaps TRBD2 (5 bases). There are 15 residues in the CDR3. V was shortened by 6 bases and J by 5 bases, with 16 bases between the two germline ends. The germline V gene has CDR1 MNHEY and CDR2 SMNVEV (reference sequence). CDR3 nucleotide sequence: TGTGCCAGCAGCGTTAGGGCCTCGGGAACCGGGGAGCTGTTTTTT. Amino acids: CASSVRASGTGELFF.

The chain uses TRBV3-1 and TRBJ1-4; D is ambiguous. V was cut by 0 bases and J by 7 bases, with 15 bases left in between. From germline, CDR1 is LGHDT and CDR2 YNNKEL (reference sequence). The CDR3 sequence is 16 residues long. The CDR3 DNA reads as TGTGCCAGCAGCCAAGAGGCGACCGCTCGTGGTGAAAAACTGTTTTTT. Encoded protein: CASSQEATARGEKLFF.

The V and J genes are TRBV20-1 and TRBJ1-2; D is possibly TRBD1 (5 bases). CDR1 and CDR2 from the germline V gene are DFQATT and SNEGSKA (reference sequence). The CDR3 sequence is 14 residues long. V dropped 5 bases and J dropped 6 bases, with 19 bases sitting between them. Here the CDR3 DNA reads TGCAGTGCTTGGGGGGTTGGGGGAAAGGATGGCTACACCTTC. This codes for CSAWGVGGKDGYTF.

The gene calls are TRBV5-4 and TRBJ1-2; D gene ambiguous. Trimming shortened V by 5 bases and J by 7 bases, and 15 bases separated the two germline ends. The germline V gene encodes CDR1 SGHNT and CDR2 YYREEE (reference sequence). The CDR3 is 13 residues long. Written as DNA, the CDR3 is TGTGCCAGCAGTAGGACGGCGGAGTTTGGCTACACCTTC. Its protein product is CASSRTAEFGYTF.

The chain carries TRBV29-1 and TRBJ2-5; D is unclear. Germline values: CDR1 SQVTM, CDR2 ANQGSEA. The V gene lost 4 bases and the J gene lost 5 bases, with 5 bases spanning the gap. The CDR3 has 10 residues. CDR3 DNA: TGCAGCGTTGTGATTGAGACCCAGTACTTC. It codes for CSVVIETQYF. The variable domain in full, completed from reference TRBV29-1 and TRBJ2-5, reads SAVISQKPSRDICQRGTSLTIQCQVDSQVTMMFWYRQQPGQSLTLIATANQGSEATYESGFVIDKFPISRPNLTFSTLTVSNMSPEDSSIYLCSVVIETQYFGPGTRLLVL.